The 20 T cell receptor beta chains given below trace back to one sample, sequenced in a study of T cell repertoires in cytomegalovirus infection. MiXCR was run by TCRdb on the reads, yielding one entry per CDR3 protein. The repertoire holds approximately 1,000,000 distinct CDR3 sequences, with 30% to 40% as singletons. These receptors have no known antigen. Source: cultured CD8+ T cells from PBMCs, taken from culture after CMV antigen stimulation. Source of these receptors: a human donor in good health (CMV status not recorded). Some clones in this sample may be carry-over from other donors' samples.

This clonotype was recorded at least ten times. The junction and the germline gene differ at one end; a read error may be behind it. This CDR3 is CASSLEGGINQPQHF. The CDR3 bases are TGTGCCAGCAGCTTAGAAGGGGGAATAAATCAGCCCCAGCATTTT. The chain recombines TRBV12-3 or TRBV12-4 with TRBJ1-5; tentative D call: TRBD1 (6 bases). The CDR3 spans 15 residues.

The J gene is TRBJ2-5, the V gene TRBV27, with 8 bases matching TRBD1. Germline trimming cut 6 bases from V and 5 bases from J; bases unmatched to any gene: 5. Germline V gene lookup returns CDR1 MNHEY and CDR2 SMNVEV (reference sequence). This CDR3 region has 13 residues. DNA for the CDR3: TGTGCCAGCAGGGTGACAGGGGAGGAGACCCAGTACTTC. Translated, it gives CASRVTGEETQYF.

This clonotype showed up just a few times. The chain is built from TRBV7-9 and TRBJ2-1; 7 bases agree with TRBD2. The germline gives CDR1 SEHNR, CDR2 FQNEAQ (reference sequence). The V gene end was trimmed by 1 base and the J gene end by 2 bases; junction bases not matched to a gene: 8. This CDR3 is built from 17 residues. The CDR3 sequence is CASSLGLLAAPYNEQFF. CDR3 coding DNA: TGTGCCAGCAGCTTAGGACTCCTAGCGGCTCCCTACAATGAGCAGTTCTTC. The full variable domain, its missing parts supplied by reference TRBV7-9 and TRBJ2-1, is DTGVSQNPRHKITKRGQNVTFRCDPISEHNRLYWYRQTLGQGPEFLTYFQNEAQLEKSRLLSDRFSAERPKGSFSTLEIQRTEQGDSAMYLCASSLGLLAAPYNEQFFGPGTRLTVL.

This clonotype has just a few counts. This chain joins TRBV15 and TRBJ2-3; 8 nucleotides match TRBD2. Germline CDR1 is LNHNV and CDR2 is YYDKDF (reference sequence). With 4 bases clipped from V and 1 base from J, the junction kept 1 base outside the gene matches. The CDR3 sequence is 14 residues long. The chain's CDR3 is CATSISGGTDTQYF. CDR3 DNA sequence: TGTGCCACCAGCATTAGCGGGGGCACAGATACGCAGTATTTT.

A note on this clonotype: At one of its ends the junction is not consistent with the germline gene, which may arise from a read error. The J gene is TRBJ2-1, the V gene TRBV6-1, with 9 bases that match TRBD2. In germline, CDR1 is MNHNS, CDR2 SASEGT. The CDR3 runs to 16 residues. CDR3 in amino acids: CASREGAGGLYNEQFF. The DNA of the CDR3 is TGTGCCAGCAGGGAAGGAGCGGGGGGTTTATACAATGAGCAGTTCTTC.

The chain couples TRBV5-1 to TRBJ2-3, with 8 bases matching TRBD2. CDR1 is SGHRS, CDR2 YFSETQ, per germline. This CDR3 is built from 17 residues. With 1 base clipped from V and 3 bases from J, the junction kept 10 bases outside the gene matches. Here the CDR3 DNA reads TGCGCCAGCAGCTTGCCTTTAGCGGGGACGACAACAGATACGCAGTATTTT. Its translation: CASSLPLAGTTTDTQYF.

This clonotype was counted many times. This chain uses TRBV11-2 with TRBJ2-1; possibly TRBD1 or TRBD2 for D (5 bases each). Per germline, CDR1 SGHAT and CDR2 FQNNGV. This CDR3 contains 13 residues. With 5 bases removed from V and 9 bases from J, the gap between germline ends came to 14 bases. DNA of the CDR3: TGTGCCAGCAGCCCGCCGGGGCGCGGTGAGCAGTTCTTC. It is translated as CASSPPGRGEQFF.

This clonotype was found many times. The V and J genes are TRBV12-3 or TRBV12-4 and TRBJ2-7; 10 bases line up with TRBD2. Trimming cost V 5 bases and J 0 bases; bases outside gene matches: 4. The length of the CDR3 is 15 residues. CDR3 region: CASSPTSGASYEQYF. CDR3 coding DNA: TGTGCCAGCAGTCCCACTAGCGGGGCCTCCTACGAGCAGTACTTC.

The chain couples TRBV6-4 to TRBJ1-1; 7 bases map to TRBD1. CDR3 size: 16 residues. The germline CDR1 and CDR2 sequences are MRHNA and SNTAGT. J was trimmed by 4 bases and V by 5 bases; bases with no gene match: 13. DNA for the CDR3: TGTGCCAGCAGTTCCGACCAGGGGGGCGAGAGCACTGAAGCTTTCTTT. Protein product: CASSSDQGGESTEAFF.

This clonotype was counted a few times. V and J are TRBV7-8 and TRBJ2-2, with 10 positions matching TRBD1. The CDR3 has 16 residues. CDR1 and CDR2 from the germline V gene are SGHVS and FQNEAQ. V shed 6 bases and J 5 bases; nucleotides not matched to a gene: 9. The CDR3 DNA follows: TGTGCCAGCAGGGATGGGGACAGGGGAGGAACCGGGGAGCTGTTTTTT. Its protein product is CASRDGDRGGTGELFF.

The chain employs TRBV6-1 and TRBJ2-2; no reliable D call. V was pared by 4 bases and J by 5 bases, with 8 bases between. The germline gives CDR1 MNHNS, CDR2 SASEGT. CDR3 length equals 13 residues. The CDR3 spells CASSVGPTGELFF. The CDR3 bases are TGTGCCAGCAGTGTTGGGCCTACCGGGGAGCTGTTTTTT.

This clonotype was counted many times. This chain connects TRBV12-5 to TRBJ2-7; no clear D gene. Trimming shortened V by 5 bases and J by 4 bases, and 15 bases separated the two germline ends. CDR1 and CDR2 (germline): LGHNT, FRNRAP. The CDR3 spans 14 residues. The CDR3 loop reads CASGHAPSRYEQYV. The CDR3 nucleotides read TGTGCTAGTGGTCACGCTCCCAGCCGATACGAGCAGTACGTC.

A few counts support this clonotype. V is TRBV6-1 and J is TRBJ1-1; 7 bases align to TRBD1. The CDR3 consists of 17 residues. Trimming took 1 base from V and 3 from J; bases not matched to a gene: 11. Germline assignment: CDR1 MNHNS and CDR2 SASEGT. CDR3 residues: CASSEGTGTVRDTEAFF. CDR3 DNA: TGTGCCAGCAGTGAAGGAACGGGGACAGTTAGAGACACTGAAGCTTTCTTT.

The sample holds many counts of this clonotype. The chain links TRBV6-1 to TRBJ2-7; possibly TRBD1 or TRBD2 for D (6 bases each). The CDR3 consists of 18 residues. V lost 1 base and J 3 bases, leaving 22 bases between the germline ends. Germline V gives CDR1 MNHNS, CDR2 SASEGT. CDR3 protein: CASSEGRQSIRGLYEQYF. CDR3 bases: TGTGCCAGCAGTGAAGGTCGTCAAAGTATCCGGGGGCTCTACGAGCAGTACTTC.

DNA for the CDR3: TGTGCCAGCAGTTTGGCGTCCAATGAAAAACTGTTTTTT. This gives the protein CASSLASNEKLFF. This chain uses TRBV7-4 with TRBJ1-4; D not certain. Germline CDR1 and CDR2: SGHVT and SQSDAQ. CDR3 length equals 13 residues. The V end was cut by 6 bases, the J end by 5 bases, with 10 bases between.

This clonotype was detected many times. The V call is TRBV12-3 or TRBV12-4, the J call TRBJ2-1; TRBD1 matches at 8 bases. This CDR3 contains 13 residues. V trimming: 4 bases; J trimming: 6 bases; junction bases outside the gene matches: 2. CDR3 protein: CASSYTGGNEQFF. The CDR3 coding sequence is TGTGCCAGCAGTTATACAGGGGGCAATGAGCAGTTCTTC.

The chain couples TRBV20-1 to TRBJ1-2, with 7 bases aligning to TRBD1. Germline CDR1 reads DFQATT; CDR2 reads SNEGSKA (reference sequence). V trimming: 3 bases; J trimming: 4 bases; junction bases outside the gene matches: 14. This CDR3 is built from 16 residues. CDR3 in DNA: TGCAGTGCTAGGGACCCCGGGGGACAGTTATTCTATGGCTACACCTTC. Translating it yields CSARDPGGQLFYGYTF.

The chain uses TRBV12-3 or TRBV12-4 and TRBJ2-7; D is perhaps TRBD2 (6 bases). CDR3 length equals 13 residues. V was pared by 6 bases and J by 5 bases, with 14 bases between. This chain's CDR3 is CASSSGRLDEQYF. For the CDR3, the DNA is TGTGCCAGCAGCTCCGGGAGATTGGACGAGCAGTACTTC.

The chain links TRBV7-8 to TRBJ1-5; D remains unclear. CDR1 is SGHVS, CDR2 FQNEAQ, per germline. The germline V and J ends were trimmed by 5 bases and 0 bases, with 14 bases remaining between them. The CDR3 is made up of 16 amino acids. The CDR3 sequence is CASSPLQPYSNQPQHF. CDR3 nucleotides: TGTGCCAGCAGCCCACTTCAACCTTATAGCAATCAGCCCCAGCATTTT.

The J gene is TRBJ2-3, the V gene TRBV20-1, with 7 positions matching TRBD1. The length of the CDR3 is 13 residues. Germline V gene sequence: CDR1 DFQATT, CDR2 SNEGSKA (reference sequence). Trimming cost V 6 bases and J 1 base; bases outside gene matches: 4. In nucleotides, the CDR3 is TGCAGTGCCGACAGGGATCGCACAGATACGCAGTATTTT. Protein: CSADRDRTDTQYF.